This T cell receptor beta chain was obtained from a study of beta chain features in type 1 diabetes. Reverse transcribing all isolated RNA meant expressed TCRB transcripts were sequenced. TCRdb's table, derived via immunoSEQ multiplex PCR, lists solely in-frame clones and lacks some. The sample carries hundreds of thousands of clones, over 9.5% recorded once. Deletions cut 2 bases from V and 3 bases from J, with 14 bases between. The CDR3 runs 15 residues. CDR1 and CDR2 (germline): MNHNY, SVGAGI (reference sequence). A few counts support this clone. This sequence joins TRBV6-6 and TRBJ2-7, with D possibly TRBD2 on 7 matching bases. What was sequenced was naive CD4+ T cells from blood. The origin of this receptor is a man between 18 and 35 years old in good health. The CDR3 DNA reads TGTGCCAGCAGTTACGGATCGGGGGGCGGCTACGAGCAGTACTTC. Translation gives CASSYGSGGGYEQYF.